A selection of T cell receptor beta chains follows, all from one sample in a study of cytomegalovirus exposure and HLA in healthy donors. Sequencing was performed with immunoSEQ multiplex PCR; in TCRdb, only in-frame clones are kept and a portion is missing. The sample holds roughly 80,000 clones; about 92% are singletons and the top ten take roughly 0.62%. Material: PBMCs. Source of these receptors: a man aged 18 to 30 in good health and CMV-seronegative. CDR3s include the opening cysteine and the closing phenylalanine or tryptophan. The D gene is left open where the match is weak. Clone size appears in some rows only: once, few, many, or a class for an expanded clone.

CASSLASGSAEAFF TGTGCCAGCAGCTTAGCTTCGGGGAGCGCTGAAGCTTTCTTT NA TRBJ1-1 NA TRBV11-3
CASSRDRGYEQYF TGTGCCAGCAGCAGAGACAGGGGATACGAGCAGTACTTC TRBD1 TRBJ2-7 NA TRBV6-6
CAWSSGTGVARYTF TGTGCCTGGAGTTCTGGGACAGGGGTCGCCCGCTACACCTTC TRBD1 TRBJ1-2 once TRBV30
CASSLGVAGDYGYTF TGTGCCAGCAGCTTAGGGGTCGCGGGGGACTATGGCTACACCTTC NA TRBJ1-2 few TRBV7-9
CASSGSGRAVYGYTF TGTGCCAGCAGTGGGTCGGGCAGGGCTGTCTATGGCTACACCTTC NA TRBJ1-2 few TRBV7-9
CASSPRQGSATNEKLFF TGTGCCAGCTCACCACGACAGGGGAGTGCAACTAATGAAAAACTGTTTTTT TRBD1 TRBJ1-4 NA TRBV18
CASSDSSPDYGYTF TGTGCCAGCAGTGACTCCTCCCCCGACTATGGCTACACCTTC NA TRBJ1-2 few TRBV2
CASSPTGTSPNEQFF TGTGCCAGCAGTCCCACCGGGACTAGCCCCAATGAGCAGTTCTTC TRBD2 TRBJ2-1 NA TRBV6-1
CASSIEARGPNTEAFF TGTGCCAGTAGTATCGAGGCCAGGGGGCCGAACACTGAAGCTTTCTTT TRBD1 TRBJ1-1 NA TRBV19
CASSGGYNEQFF TGTGCCAGCAGCGGGGGGTACAATGAGCAGTTCTTC NA TRBJ2-1 NA TRBV5-6
CASSPSSGAGSYNEQFF TGTGCCAGCAGCCCCTCAAGTGGGGCTGGGTCCTACAATGAGCAGTTCTTC NA TRBJ2-1 NA TRBV14
CASSLLAVGTEAFF TGTGCCAGCAGCCTCCTGGCGGTCGGCACTGAAGCTTTCTTT NA TRBJ1-1 NA TRBV5-5
CASSRRGPGNYGYTF TGTGCCAGCAGTCGCAGGGGGCCGGGGAACTATGGCTACACCTTC TRBD1 TRBJ1-2 NA TRBV6-1
CASSQGARPGASYEQYF TGTGCCAGCAGCCAGGGAGCACGCCCAGGGGCTTCCTACGAGCAGTACTTC NA TRBJ2-7 NA TRBV4-2
CASSPSELLTYEQYF TGTGCCAGCAGCCCATCGGAGCTATTGACCTACGAGCAGTACTTC NA TRBJ2-7 NA TRBV13
CASSLEQGTRGYTF TGTGCCAGCAGCTTGGAACAGGGGACAAGGGGCTACACCTTC TRBD1 TRBJ1-2 NA TRBV5-4
CASSVATEAFF TGTGCCAGCAGTGTGGCCACTGAAGCTTTCTTT NA TRBJ1-1 NA TRBV25-1
CASSEPRGGLASNEQFF TGTGCCAGCAGTGAACCACGGGGGGGACTAGCGAGTAATGAGCAGTTCTTC TRBD2 TRBJ2-1 NA TRBV25-1
CASSALVQNNQPQHF TGTGCCAGCAGTGCGCTCGTACAGAACAATCAGCCCCAGCATTTT NA TRBJ1-5 NA TRBV2
CAISEGQGVNGYTF TGTGCCATCAGTGAGGGACAGGGAGTAAACGGCTACACCTTC TRBD1 TRBJ1-2 NA TRBV10-3
CASSLTQGRSSGNTIYF TGCGCCAGCAGCTTGACGCAGGGGAGATCCTCTGGAAACACCATATATTTT NA TRBJ1-3 NA TRBV5-1
CASSEARGSRMNTEAFF TGTGCCAGCAGTGAAGCGCGGGGTTCCCGGATGAACACTGAAGCTTTCTTT NA TRBJ1-1 NA TRBV6-1
CAWGGTEGGNTIYF TGTGCCTGGGGGGGGACGGAGGGAGGAAACACCATATATTTT NA TRBJ1-3 once TRBV30
CASSLGSTGETQYF TGCGCCAGCAGCTTGGGAAGTACCGGAGAGACCCAGTACTTC NA TRBJ2-5 NA TRBV5-1
CASSYSTIGVVEQYF TGTGCCAGCAGTTACTCGACAATCGGGGTTGTCGAGCAGTACTTC NA TRBJ2-7 NA TRBV6-5
CASTLGLRGRAGEQFF TGTGCCAGCACGCTTGGCCTACGCGGGAGGGCCGGTGAGCAGTTCTTC TRBD2 TRBJ2-1 NA TRBV25-1
CASSLQGLNNGNTIYF TGTGCCAGCAGCCTCCAGGGCCTTAATAATGGAAACACCATATATTTT NA TRBJ1-3 NA TRBV7-2
CSVVGTTNTGELFF TGCAGCGTTGTTGGGACAACGAACACCGGGGAGCTGTTTTTT NA TRBJ2-2 NA TRBV29-1
CASSSGATNEKLFF TGCGCCAGCAGCTCGGGGGCAACTAATGAAAAACTGTTTTTT NA TRBJ1-4 NA TRBV5-1
CASSLNPQVGKLFF TGTGCCAGCAGCTTAAACCCCCAAGTCGGAAAACTGTTTTTT NA TRBJ1-4 NA TRBV7-2
CSVTNRGPRGANVLTF TGCAGTGTTACTAACAGGGGGCCGAGAGGGGCCAACGTCCTGACTTTC TRBD1 TRBJ2-6 NA TRBV29-1